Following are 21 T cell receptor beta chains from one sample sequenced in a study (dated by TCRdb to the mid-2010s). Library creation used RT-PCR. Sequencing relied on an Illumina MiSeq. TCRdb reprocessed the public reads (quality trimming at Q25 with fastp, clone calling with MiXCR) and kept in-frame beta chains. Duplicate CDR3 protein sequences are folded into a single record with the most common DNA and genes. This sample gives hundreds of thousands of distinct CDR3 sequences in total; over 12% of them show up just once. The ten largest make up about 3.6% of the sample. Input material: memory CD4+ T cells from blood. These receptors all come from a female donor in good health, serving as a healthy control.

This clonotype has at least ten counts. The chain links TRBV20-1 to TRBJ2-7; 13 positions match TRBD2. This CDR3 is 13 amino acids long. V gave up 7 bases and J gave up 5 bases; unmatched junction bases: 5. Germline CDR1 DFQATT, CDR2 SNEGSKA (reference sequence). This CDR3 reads CSGTSGRLNEQYF. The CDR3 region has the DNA TGCAGTGGGACTAGCGGGAGACTCAACGAGCAGTACTTC.

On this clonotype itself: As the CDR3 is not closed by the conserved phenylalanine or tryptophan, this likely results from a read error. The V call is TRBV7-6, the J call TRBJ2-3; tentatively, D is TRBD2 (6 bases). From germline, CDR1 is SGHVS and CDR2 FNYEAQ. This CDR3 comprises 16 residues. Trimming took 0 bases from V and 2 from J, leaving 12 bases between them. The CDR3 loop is CASSLAVTGLTDTQYS. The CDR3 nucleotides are TGTGCCAGCAGCTTAGCGGTGACGGGACTCACAGATACGCAGTATTCT.

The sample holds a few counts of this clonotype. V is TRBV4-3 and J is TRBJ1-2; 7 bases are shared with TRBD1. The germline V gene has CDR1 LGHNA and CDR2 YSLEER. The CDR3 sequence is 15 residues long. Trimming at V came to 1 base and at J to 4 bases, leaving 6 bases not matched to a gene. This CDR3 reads CASSQAGQHPYGYTF. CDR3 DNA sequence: TGCGCCAGCAGCCAAGCGGGACAGCACCCCTATGGCTACACCTTC.

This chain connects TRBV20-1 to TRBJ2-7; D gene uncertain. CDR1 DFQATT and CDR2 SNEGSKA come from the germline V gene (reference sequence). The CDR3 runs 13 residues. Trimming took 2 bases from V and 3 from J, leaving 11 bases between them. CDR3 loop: CSARRLGIYEQYF. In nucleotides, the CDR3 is TGCAGTGCTAGAAGGCTAGGGATCTACGAGCAGTACTTC.

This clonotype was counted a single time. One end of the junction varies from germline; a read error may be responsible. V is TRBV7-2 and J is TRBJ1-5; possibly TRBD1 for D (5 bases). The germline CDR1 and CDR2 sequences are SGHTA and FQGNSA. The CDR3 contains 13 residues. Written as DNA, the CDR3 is TGTGCCAGCAGCCCAGGGTGGAATCAGCTCCAGCATTTT. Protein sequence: CASSPGWNQLQHF.

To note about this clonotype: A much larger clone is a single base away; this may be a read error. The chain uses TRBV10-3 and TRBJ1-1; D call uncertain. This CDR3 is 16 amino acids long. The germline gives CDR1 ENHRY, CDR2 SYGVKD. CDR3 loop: CAIIESPKLSNTEAFF. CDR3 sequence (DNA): TGTGCCATCATTGAGTCACCCAAGTTATCGAACACTGAAGCTTTCTTT.

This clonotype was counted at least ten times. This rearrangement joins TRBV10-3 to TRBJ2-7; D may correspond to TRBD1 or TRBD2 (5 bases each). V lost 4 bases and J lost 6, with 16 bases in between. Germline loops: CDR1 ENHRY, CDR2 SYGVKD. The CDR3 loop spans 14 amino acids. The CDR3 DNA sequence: TGTGCCATCAGTGTGGGACGGGACGCGGGCGAGCAGTACTTC. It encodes CAISVGRDAGEQYF.

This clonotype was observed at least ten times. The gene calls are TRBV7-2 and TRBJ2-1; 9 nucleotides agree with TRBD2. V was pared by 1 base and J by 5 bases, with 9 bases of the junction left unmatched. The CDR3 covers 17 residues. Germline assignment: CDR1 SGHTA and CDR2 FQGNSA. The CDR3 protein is CASSLGVSGSLNNEQFF. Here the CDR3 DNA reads TGTGCCAGCAGCTTAGGAGTTAGCGGGAGTTTAAACAATGAGCAGTTCTTC.

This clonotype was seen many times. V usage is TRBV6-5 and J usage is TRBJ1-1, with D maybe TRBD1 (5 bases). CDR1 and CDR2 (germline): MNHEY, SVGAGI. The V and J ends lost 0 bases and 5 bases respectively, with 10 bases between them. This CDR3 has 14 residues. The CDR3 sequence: CASSYSAGRTEAFF. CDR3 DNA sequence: TGTGCCAGCAGTTACTCGGCAGGGAGAACTGAAGCTTTCTTT.

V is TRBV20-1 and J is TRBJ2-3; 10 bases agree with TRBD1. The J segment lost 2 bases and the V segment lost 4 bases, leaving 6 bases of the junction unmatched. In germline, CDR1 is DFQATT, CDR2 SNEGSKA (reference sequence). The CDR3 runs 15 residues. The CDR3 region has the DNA TGCAGTGCTATCCCGGGACAGGGGATCACAGATACGCAGTATTTT. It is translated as CSAIPGQGITDTQYF.

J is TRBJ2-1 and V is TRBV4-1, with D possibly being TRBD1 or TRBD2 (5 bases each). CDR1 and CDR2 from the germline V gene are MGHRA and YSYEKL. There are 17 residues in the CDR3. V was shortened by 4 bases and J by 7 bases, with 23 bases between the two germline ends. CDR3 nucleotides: TGCGCCAGCAGCCGGAGCGACGGGGCAGGGCGCAGGAATGAGCAGTTCTTC. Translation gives CASSRSDGAGRRNEQFF.

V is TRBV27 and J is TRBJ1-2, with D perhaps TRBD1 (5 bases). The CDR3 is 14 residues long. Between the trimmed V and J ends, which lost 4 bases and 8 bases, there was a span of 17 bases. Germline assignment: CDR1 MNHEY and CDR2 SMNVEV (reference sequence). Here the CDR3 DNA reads TGTGCCAGCAGTTCCGCGGGCGGGGCGCGCGGCTACACCTTC. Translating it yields CASSSAGGARGYTF.

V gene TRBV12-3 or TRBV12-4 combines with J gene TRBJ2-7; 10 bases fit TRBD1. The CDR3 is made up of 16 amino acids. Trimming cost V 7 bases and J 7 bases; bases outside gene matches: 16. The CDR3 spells CASTPTWTGGGGEQYF. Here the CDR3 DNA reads TGTGCCAGCACCCCTACCTGGACAGGGGGAGGAGGAGAGCAGTACTTC.

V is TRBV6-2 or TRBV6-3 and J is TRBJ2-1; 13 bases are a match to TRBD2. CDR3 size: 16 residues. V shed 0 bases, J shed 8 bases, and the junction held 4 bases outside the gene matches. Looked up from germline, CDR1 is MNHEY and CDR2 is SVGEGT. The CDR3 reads CASSYSRLAGGYEQFF. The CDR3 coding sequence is TGTGCCAGCAGTTACTCGAGACTAGCGGGAGGCTATGAGCAGTTCTTC.

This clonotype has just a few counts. CDR3 region: CASSELAGGGETQYF. In nucleotides, the CDR3 is TGTGCCAGCAGTGAACTAGCGGGAGGAGGAGAGACCCAGTACTTC. The chain employs TRBV27 and TRBJ2-5, with 12 bases that match TRBD2. The V gene's germline CDR1 is MNHEY and CDR2 SMNVEV (reference sequence). The CDR3 loop spans 15 amino acids. With 5 bases clipped from V and 4 bases from J, the junction kept 5 bases outside the gene matches.

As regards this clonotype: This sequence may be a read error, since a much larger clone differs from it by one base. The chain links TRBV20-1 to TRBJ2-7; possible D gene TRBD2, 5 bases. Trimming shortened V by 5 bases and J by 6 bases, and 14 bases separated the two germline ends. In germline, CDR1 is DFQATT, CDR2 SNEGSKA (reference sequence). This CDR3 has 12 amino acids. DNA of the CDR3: TGCAGTGCTCCCCAGCGGAATGCCGAGCAGTACTTC. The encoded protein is CSAPQRNAEQYF.

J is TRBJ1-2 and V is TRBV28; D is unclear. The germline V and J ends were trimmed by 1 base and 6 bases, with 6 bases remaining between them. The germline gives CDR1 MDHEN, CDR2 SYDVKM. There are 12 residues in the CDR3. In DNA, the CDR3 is TGTGCCAGCAGTTTATACGGCCATGGCTACACCTTC. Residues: CASSLYGHGYTF.

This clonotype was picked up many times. The CDR3 loop is CASSSGGYSRPQYF. The CDR3 region has the DNA TGTGCCAGCAGTTCCGGGGGATACAGTCGTCCCCAGTACTTC. This chain links TRBV12-3 or TRBV12-4 with TRBJ2-5; D perhaps matches TRBD2 (6 bases). The length of the CDR3 is 14 residues. The V end was cut by 4 bases, the J end by 9 bases, with 18 bases between.

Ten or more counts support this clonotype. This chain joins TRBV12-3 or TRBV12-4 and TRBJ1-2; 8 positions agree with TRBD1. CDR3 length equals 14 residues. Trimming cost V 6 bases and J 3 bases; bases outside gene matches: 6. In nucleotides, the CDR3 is TGTGCCAGCAGGGGAGACAGGGGCGACTATGGCTACACCTTC. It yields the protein CASRGDRGDYGYTF.

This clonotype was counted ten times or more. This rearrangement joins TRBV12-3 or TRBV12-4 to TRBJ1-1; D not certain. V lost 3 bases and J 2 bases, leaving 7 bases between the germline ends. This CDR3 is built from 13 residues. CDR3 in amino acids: CASSLRANTEAFF. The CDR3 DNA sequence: TGTGCCAGCAGTTTGAGAGCTAACACTGAAGCTTTCTTT.

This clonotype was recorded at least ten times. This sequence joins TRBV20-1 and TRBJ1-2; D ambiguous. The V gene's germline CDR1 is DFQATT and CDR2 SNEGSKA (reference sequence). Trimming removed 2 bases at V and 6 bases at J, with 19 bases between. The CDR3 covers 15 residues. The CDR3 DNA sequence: TGCAGTGCTAGATTGCTAGTACCAATGCTGGATGGCTACACCTTC. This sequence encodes CSARLLVPMLDGYTF.